This is a list of T cell receptor beta chains from one sample in a study of CD8 T cells in ankylosing spondylitis. TCRdb fed the 5' RACE reads into MiXCR, producing one record per CDR3 protein. The sample has 800,000 to 900,000 distinct CDR3 sequences; about 10% are singletons. The sequenced sample was blood, either unsorted or a sorted T cell fraction (not recorded which). All receptors derive from a male donor with ankylosing spondylitis. Each CDR3 is given with its conserved first and last residue. D genes are given only for firm matches. Rows give clone size only sometimes, using once, few, many, or a class for an expanded clone.

V: TRBV10-3
D: -
size: many
J: TRBJ1-6
DNA: TGTGCCATCAGTGAGTTTGCTACACCCACCGGATCACCCCTCCACTTT
CDR3: CAISEFATPTGSPLHF

V: TRBV20-1
D: TRBD2
size: -
J: TRBJ2-3
DNA: TGCAGCGGACTAGCGGGATCGGCAGATACGCAGTATTTT
CDR3: CSGLAGSADTQYF

V: TRBV28
D: -
size: -
J: TRBJ1-1
DNA: TGTGCCAGCAGGATCAAACCTCGGGTGGCTTTCTTT
CDR3: CASRIKPRVAFF

V: TRBV6-2/TRBV6-3
D: -
size: -
J: TRBJ1-2
DNA: TGTGCCAGCAGTCCGGGTCCCCGGCAGGGCTACACCTTC
CDR3: CASSPGPRQGYTF

V: TRBV6-2/TRBV6-3
D: -
size: -
J: TRBJ1-2
DNA: TGTGCCAGCAGTTACCGGGACACCAACTATGGCTACACCTTC
CDR3: CASSYRDTNYGYTF

V: TRBV5-1
D: TRBD2
size: few
J: TRBJ2-2
DNA: TGCGCCAGCAGCTCAAAAGCAGCGGGACCCACCGGGGAGCTGTTTTTT
CDR3: CASSSKAAGPTGELFF

V: TRBV7-8
D: TRBD1
size: few
J: TRBJ2-7
DNA: TGTGCCAGCAGCTTAGTGACAGGGGGTCCCTACGAGCAGTACTTC
CDR3: CASSLVTGGPYEQYF

V: TRBV7-2
D: -
size: few
J: TRBJ2-7
DNA: TGTGCCAGCAGCCCAGGGGTCTGGTCGAGCTCCTACGAGCAGTACTTC
CDR3: CASSPGVWSSSYEQYF

V: TRBV20-1
D: TRBD1
size: few
J: TRBJ1-5
DNA: TGCAGTGCCTCGGGCGGGACAGGGAGGTACAATCAGCCCCAGCATTTT
CDR3: CSASGGTGRYNQPQHF

V: TRBV29-1
D: TRBD1
size: -
J: TRBJ2-2
DNA: TGCAGCGTAACGGACAGGCAAAACACCGGGGAGCTGTTTTTT
CDR3: CSVTDRQNTGELFF

V: TRBV2
D: TRBD1
size: -
J: TRBJ2-5
DNA: TGTGCCAGCAGTTCAGACAGGGGCTCTGAAGAGACCCAGTACTTC
CDR3: CASSSDRGSEETQYF

V: TRBV2
D: TRBD1
size: few
J: TRBJ2-2
DNA: TGTGCCAGCCAAACAGGGGCGCGGTCCGGGGAGCTGTTTTTT
CDR3: CASQTGARSGELFF

V: TRBV6-5
D: TRBD2
size: few
J: TRBJ2-7
DNA: TGTGCCAGCAGTTACGCCGTCGGGAGGGACGAGCAGTACTTC
CDR3: CASSYAVGRDEQYF

V: TRBV5-5
D: -
size: -
J: TRBJ2-6
DNA: TGTGCCAGCAGCATACTGCTTGGGGCCAACGTCCTGACTTTC
CDR3: CASSILLGANVLTF

V: TRBV5-1
D: TRBD2
size: -
J: TRBJ2-2
DNA: TGCGCCAGCAGCTTGGGACTAGCGGGGTCCGGGGAGCTGTTTTTT
CDR3: CASSLGLAGSGELFF

V: TRBV29-1
D: -
size: -
J: TRBJ2-5
DNA: TGCAGCGTCAGGGCCAGGCTCCAAGAGACCCAGTACTTC
CDR3: CSVRARLQETQYF

V: TRBV5-6
D: -
size: few
J: TRBJ1-1
DNA: TGTGCCAGCAGCTTGGTTGAGGGGACAGCTTTCTTT
CDR3: CASSLVEGTAFF

V: TRBV10-3
D: -
size: few
J: TRBJ2-1
DNA: TGTGCCATCAGTGAAGGAGGGGGAGGCTTCAATGAGCAGTTCTTC
CDR3: CAISEGGGGFNEQFF

V: TRBV20-1
D: TRBD1
size: many
J: TRBJ2-2
DNA: TGCAGTGCTAGACAGGGGGCCGGGGAGCTGTTTTTT
CDR3: CSARQGAGELFF

V: TRBV4-1
D: TRBD2
size: once
J: TRBJ2-3
DNA: TGCGCCAGCAGCCAAGGGACTAGTACTGGCACAGATACGCAGTATTTT
CDR3: CASSQGTSTGTDTQYF

V: TRBV30
D: -
size: -
J: TRBJ2-2
DNA: TGTGCCATCGGGCGAATCGCGAACACCGGGGAGCTGTTTTTT
CDR3: CAIGRIANTGELFF

V: TRBV4-2
D: TRBD2
size: few
J: TRBJ2-3
DNA: TGTGCCAGCAGAACGACTAGCGGTAACCACCAAGATACGCAGTATTTT
CDR3: CASRTTSGNHQDTQYF

V: TRBV20-1
D: -
size: few
J: TRBJ1-1
DNA: TGCAGTGCTAGAGGAGGGTGGGCTGAAGCTTTCTTT
CDR3: CSARGGWAEAFF

V: TRBV29-1
D: -
size: many
J: TRBJ2-3
DNA: TGCAGCGTTGAAAGATACACTAGCACAGATACGCAGTATTTT
CDR3: CSVERYTSTDTQYF

V: TRBV5-1
D: -
size: -
J: TRBJ2-3
DNA: TGCGCCCCTATGAGGGATACGCAGTATTTT
CDR3: CAPMRDTQYF

V: TRBV2
D: TRBD2
size: -
J: TRBJ2-7
DNA: TGTGCCAGCAATCTAGCGGGGGGAGCCTACGAGCAGTACTTC
CDR3: CASNLAGGAYEQYF

V: TRBV11-2
D: TRBD2
size: few
J: TRBJ2-1
DNA: TGTGCCAGCAGCAACCCAGGACTAGCGGGAAGTTTTTCCTACAATGAGCAGTTCTTC
CDR3: CASSNPGLAGSFSYNEQFF

V: TRBV6-2/TRBV6-3
D: -
size: -
J: TRBJ2-4
DNA: TGTGCCAGCAGTTACCGAACGGGGCTAGCCAAAAACATTCAGTACTTC
CDR3: CASSYRTGLAKNIQYF

V: TRBV9
D: -
size: -
J: TRBJ2-1
DNA: TGTGCCAGCAGTGGTCCCGTTCCGTACAATGAGCAGTTCTTC
CDR3: CASSGPVPYNEQFF

V: TRBV9
D: -
size: -
J: TRBJ1-6
DNA: TGTGCCAGCAGCGTCGGAGAGACAGGCGCACCCCTCCACTTT
CDR3: CASSVGETGAPLHF

V: TRBV4-3
D: -
size: few
J: TRBJ1-3
DNA: TGCGCCAGCAGCCCTTATTTAGGGGCGGGAAACACCATATATTTT
CDR3: CASSPYLGAGNTIYF

V: TRBV6-5
D: -
size: few
J: TRBJ1-1
DNA: TGTGCCAGCCACTGGGGGGGCAATAAAGCTTTCTTT
CDR3: CASHWGGNKAFF

V: TRBV30
D: -
size: -
J: TRBJ2-6
DNA: TGTGCCTGGAGTGTATCCAATCCGTCCGGGACCCTGACTTTC
CDR3: CAWSVSNPSGTLTF